A selection of T cell receptor beta chains follows, all from one sample in a study of CD8 T cells in ankylosing spondylitis. TCRdb re-derived calls from the 5' RACE reads in MiXCR, one entry per CDR3 protein. This table holds about 200,000 distinct CDR3 sequences, 25% to 30% found once. Sequencing was performed on blood, either unsorted or a sorted T cell fraction (not recorded which). Receptor source: a male donor with ankylosing spondylitis or in good health (not recorded which). The CDR3 runs from the conserved cysteine through the conserved F or W. The D gene is left open where the match is weak. Only part of the rows carry a size: once, few, many, or a class if the clone is expanded.

. TRBJ1-6 TRBV3-1 . CASSQVVRNSPLHF TGTGCCAGCAGCCAAGTCGTTCGGAATTCACCCCTCCACTTT
. TRBJ2-3 TRBV9 many CASSVVIYLNTDTQYF TGTGCCAGCAGCGTCGTCATCTACCTAAACACAGATACGCAGTATTTT
. TRBJ1-1 TRBV6-5 . CASSYSIVKELNTEAFF TGTGCCAGCAGTTACTCGATTGTTAAGGAACTGAACACTGAAGCTTTCTTT
. TRBJ2-3 TRBV20-1 many CSATQGTGTDTQYF TGCAGTGCAACCCAAGGGACTGGCACAGATACGCAGTATTTT
. TRBJ2-7 TRBV29-1 . CSVEVSGRSSYEQYF TGCAGCGTTGAAGTGAGTGGGAGGAGCTCCTACGAGCAGTACTTC
TRBD1 TRBJ1-1 TRBV20-1 many CSATTGGIGTEAFF TGCAGTGCGACCACAGGGGGCATCGGCACTGAAGCTTTCTTT
. TRBJ1-4 TRBV7-6 . CASSLEAAGVEKLFF TGTGCCAGCAGCTTAGAGGCGGCTGGTGTTGAAAAACTGTTTTTT
TRBD1 TRBJ2-1 TRBV29-1 . CSVAQGSEQFF TGCAGCGTGGCACAGGGGTCTGAGCAGTTCTTC
. TRBJ2-7 TRBV21-1 many CASSKDLGQGREQYF TGTGCCAGCAGCAAGGATTTGGGACAGGGCAGGGAGCAGTACTTC
TRBD1 TRBJ1-1 TRBV12-3/TRBV12-4 . CASRTGGQAGTEAFF TGTGCCAGCAGGACAGGGGGCCAGGCCGGAACTGAAGCTTTCTTT
TRBD2 TRBJ2-1 TRBV11-1 . CASAGLAGGYEQFF TGTGCCAGCGCGGGACTAGCGGGTGGTTATGAGCAGTTCTTC
. TRBJ2-1 TRBV4-2 . CASSQSGQYNEQFF TGTGCCAGCAGCCAATCTGGTCAGTACAATGAGCAGTTCTTC
TRBD2 TRBJ2-7 TRBV12-3/TRBV12-4 . CASSLSAGGGYEQYF TGTGCCAGCAGTTTAAGTGCGGGAGGGGGATACGAGCAGTACTTC
. TRBJ2-7 TRBV29-1 . CSVEIREGYEQYF TGCAGCGTTGAAATTAGAGAGGGCTACGAGCAGTACTTC
. TRBJ2-1 TRBV20-1 many CSARAGTANEQFF TGCAGTGCTAGAGCAGGGACTGCCAATGAGCAGTTCTTC
TRBD1 TRBJ1-4 TRBV20-1 . CSARSLGGQGVLESEKLFF TGCAGTGCTAGAAGTTTGGGTGGACAGGGGGTGTTAGAATCCGAAAAACTGTTTTTT
. TRBJ2-1 TRBV20-1 . CSARKDSTNNEQFF TGCAGTGCTAGAAAGGACTCCACAAACAATGAGCAGTTCTTC
TRBD1 TRBJ1-4 TRBV29-1 few CSGGQEEEKLFF TGCAGCGGGGGACAGGAGGAAGAAAAACTGTTTTTT
. TRBJ2-7 TRBV15 . CATSRSAGRQYF TGTGCCACCAGCAGATCAGCGGGCAGGCAGTACTTC
TRBD2 TRBJ2-5 TRBV11-2 many CASSLGRLAGMLQETQYF TGTGCCAGCAGCTTAGGTAGACTAGCGGGAATGCTACAAGAGACCCAGTACTTC
TRBD2 TRBJ2-5 TRBV29-1 many CSIKYIAGDQETQYF TGCAGCATAAAATACATAGCGGGAGACCAAGAGACCCAGTACTTC
TRBD2 TRBJ2-3 TRBV5-4 . CASSSSGPGTDTQYF TGTGCCAGCAGCTCTAGCGGTCCGGGCACAGATACGCAGTATTTT
. TRBJ2-6 TRBV7-2 . CASRTGAGANVLTF TGTGCCAGCAGGACAGGCGCGGGGGCCAACGTCCTGACTTTC
. TRBJ2-1 TRBV19 few CASRRGLYSYNEQFF TGTGCCAGTAGAAGAGGACTGTACTCCTACAATGAGCAGTTCTTC
. TRBJ2-2 TRBV5-1 . CASSLSGQASGELFF TGCGCCAGCAGCTTATCGGGCCAAGCGTCCGGGGAGCTGTTTTTT
. TRBJ1-3 TRBV12-3/TRBV12-4 . CASSLGANSGNTIYF TGTGCCAGCAGTTTGGGGGCCAACTCTGGAAACACCATATATTTT
. TRBJ2-5 TRBV29-1 . CSVEAHSWETQYF TGCAGCGTTGAAGCACATTCATGGGAGACCCAGTACTTC
. TRBJ1-3 TRBV10-3 many CATKGFSGNTIYF TGTGCCACCAAAGGGTTCTCTGGAAACACCATATATTTT
. TRBJ2-7 TRBV20-1 many CSATAGAVHEQYF TGCAGTGCTACTGCAGGGGCGGTACACGAGCAGTACTTC
. TRBJ2-3 TRBV9 many CASSVAVRTDTQYF TGTGCCAGCAGCGTAGCTGTCCGCACAGATACGCAGTATTTT
. TRBJ1-2 TRBV6-5 many CASSSRVLGGYTF TGTGCCAGCAGTTCCAGGGTGTTGGGCGGCTACACCTTC
. TRBJ1-5 TRBV7-2 few CASSLGSTANQPQHF TGTGCCAGCAGCTTAGGATCGACAGCTAATCAGCCCCAGCATTTT
. TRBJ2-7 TRBV20-1 few CSASLQARSYEQYF TGCAGTGCTAGCTTACAGGCCCGCTCCTACGAGCAGTACTTC
TRBD1 TRBJ2-1 TRBV24-1 . CATKGQGHYNEQFF TGTGCCACCAAGGGACAGGGGCACTACAATGAGCAGTTCTTC
TRBD2 TRBJ2-7 TRBV6-1 few CASSFTRMSGTYEQYF TGTGCCAGCAGCTTCACCCGGATGAGCGGGACCTACGAGCAGTACTTC
. TRBJ2-7 TRBV5-1 many CASSLGAAVYEQYF TGCGCCAGCAGCTTGGGGGCAGCAGTATACGAGCAGTACTTC
. TRBJ2-7 TRBV20-1 . CSATSLGDYEQYF TGCAGTGCTACCAGCCTAGGGGACTACGAGCAGTACTTC
TRBD2 TRBJ2-7 TRBV5-8 . CASTKITSGGAYEQYF TGTGCCAGCACCAAAATAACTAGCGGAGGGGCCTACGAGCAGTACTTC
. TRBJ1-1 TRBV12-3/TRBV12-4 . CASSVGKTGTEAFF TGTGCCAGCAGTGTTGGGAAGACAGGCACTGAAGCTTTCTTT
TRBD2 TRBJ2-2 TRBV2 . CASTRLAGHTGELFF TGTGCCAGCACCAGACTAGCGGGACACACCGGGGAGCTGTTTTTT
TRBD2 TRBJ2-7 TRBV10-2 few CASSGTSSYEQYF TGCGCCAGCAGCGGGACTAGCTCCTACGAGCAGTACTTC
. TRBJ2-5 TRBV6-5 many CASRQGLETQYF TGTGCCAGCAGACAGGGACTAGAGACCCAGTACTTC
. TRBJ1-5 TRBV7-8 many CASSTLTQIGVVTQHF TGTGCCAGCAGCACCCTGACCCAAATCGGGGTCGTGACCCAGCATTTT
TRBD1 TRBJ2-3 TRBV20-1 . CSAREGQDDTQYF TGCAGTGCTAGAGAAGGACAGGATGATACGCAGTATTTT
TRBD1 TRBJ1-6 TRBV10-3 many CAISDQGGGRSPLHF TGTGCCATCAGTGATCAGGGAGGGGGCCGGTCACCCCTCCACTTT
. TRBJ1-1 TRBV20-1 few CSASVSDSNTEAFF TGCAGTGCTAGTGTATCCGATTCGAACACTGAAGCTTTCTTT
. TRBJ2-7 TRBV5-6 once CASSFERGRGEQYF TGTGCCAGCAGCTTCGAGCGGGGCAGGGGGGAGCAGTACTTC
. TRBJ2-3 TRBV20-1 . CSANIASTDTQYF TGCAGTGCTAACATCGCTAGCACAGATACGCAGTATTTT
TRBD2 TRBJ2-1 TRBV7-6 . CASSGGTSGNYEQFF TGTGCCAGCAGCGGCGGGACTAGCGGGAACTATGAGCAGTTCTTC
. TRBJ1-4 TRBV7-6 many CASSLGAVNEKLFF TGTGCCAGCAGCTTAGGGGCAGTTAATGAAAAACTGTTTTTT
. TRBJ1-3 TRBV20-1 . CSAREGSVPGNTIYF TGCAGTGCTAGAGAAGGTTCGGTCCCTGGCAACACCATATATTTT
. TRBJ2-1 TRBV6-5 many CASSYSIVGEDFF TGTGCCAGCAGTTACTCGATCGTGGGGGAAGACTTCTTC
. TRBJ2-7 TRBV5-1 many CASTSQEYEQYF TGCGCCAGCACCTCTCAGGAGTACGAGCAGTACTTC
. TRBJ2-3 TRBV4-1 many CASSPDDRPPDTQYF TGCGCCAGCAGCCCGGACGATCGACCCCCAGATACGCAGTATTTT
. TRBJ2-1 TRBV20-1 medium-sized CSATDLFSYNEQFF TGCAGTGCTACTGATCTTTTTTCCTACAATGAGCAGTTCTTC
. TRBJ2-5 TRBV20-1 . CSARDGGPKTQYF TGCAGTGCTAGAGATGGAGGTCCGAAGACCCAGTACTTC
. TRBJ2-2 TRBV20-1 many CSAPLYTGELFF TGCAGTGCTCCGCTATACACCGGGGAGCTGTTTTTT